This T cell receptor (beta chain) is drawn from a study of cytomegalovirus exposure and HLA in healthy donors. Details on this clone: Its antigen is not known.

In the PCR, 60 Vbeta and 13 Jbeta primers were used. Profiling relied on immunoSEQ multiplex PCR, and the TCRdb table lists in-frame clones only, not all of them. The sample has about 130,000 clones; just under 85% are singletons. General study results and limits: A missense variant in DCLRE1C was later tied to TCR beta V- and J-gene trimming. Accurate predictions that matched the HLA-A and HLA-B alleles of most subjects were reportedly made from TCR beta sequences.

The CDR3 consists of 15 residues. Per the germline V gene, CDR1 is MRHNA and CDR2 is SNTAGT. V was shortened by 3 bases and J by 9 bases, with 18 bases between the two germline ends. The J gene is TRBJ2-1, the V gene TRBV6-4; the D gene is possibly TRBD2 (7 bases). This receptor was obtained from a boy aged 2 to 10 in good health and CMV-seronegative. Sample: PBMCs. In nucleotides, the CDR3 is TGTGCCAGCAGTGAGGGAGCCGGGGGGCCAGGTGAGCAGTTCTTC. Encoded protein: CASSEGAGGPGEQFF.